The sample holds many counts of the clone carrying this TCR beta chain. The antigen is not known. Multiple V-beta primers and a C-beta primer amplified TCRB from RNA. Input was approximately 0.5 ug total RNA, reverse-transcribed with a C-beta primer. TCRdb reanalysed the multiplex PCR reads using MiXCR and keeps one entry per CDR3 protein. The sample yields some 13,000 distinct CDR3 sequences, roughly 67% seen once. These data belong to a study of tumor-infiltrating lymphocytes in glioblastoma multiforme. Notes on the study in general: Unequal TCR RNA per T cell might skew measured clone sizes. The T cells in this sample were not sorted into functional subsets. Just one glioblastoma patient contributed to the TCR-mutation comparison.

This receptor was obtained from a male donor with glioblastoma. Source material: brain tumor tissue.

The CDR3 sequence is CASSQRTGGPSTDTQYF. Written as DNA, the CDR3 is TGCGCCAGCAGCCAACGGACAGGGGGCCCTAGCACAGATACGCAGTATTTT. This rearrangement joins TRBV4-1 to TRBJ2-3, with TRBD1 matching over 11 bases. From germline, CDR1 is MGHRA and CDR2 YSYEKL. The CDR3 totals 17 residues. The trim removed 2 bases at V and 0 bases at J, leaving 4 bases unmatched.